This paragraph covers one T cell receptor (beta chain) sequence. This sample stems from a study of blood T cell repertoires in COVID-19. In the study overall: COVID-19 samples from acute and convalescent phases originated in the United States, Italy and Spain. PBMCs, B-cell-depleted T cells, or T cells provided the cDNA or gDNA that made up the material.

Germline V CDR1 and CDR2: MDHEN, SYDVKM. The CDR3 has 13 amino acids. V dropped 10 bases and J dropped 0 bases, with 10 bases sitting between them. TCRdb's table, derived via immunoSEQ multiplex PCR, lists solely in-frame clones and lacks some. The table has under 150,000 clones, about 88% seen once. The sample was peripheral blood. The receptor comes from a woman between 65 and 79 years old who had recovered from COVID-19. The chain is built from TRBV28 and TRBJ2-1, with D perhaps TRBD2 (5 bases). CDR3 sequence: CATLRGSYNEQFF. The CDR3 nucleotides read TGTGCCACCCTCCGGGGCTCCTACAATGAGCAGTTCTTC.